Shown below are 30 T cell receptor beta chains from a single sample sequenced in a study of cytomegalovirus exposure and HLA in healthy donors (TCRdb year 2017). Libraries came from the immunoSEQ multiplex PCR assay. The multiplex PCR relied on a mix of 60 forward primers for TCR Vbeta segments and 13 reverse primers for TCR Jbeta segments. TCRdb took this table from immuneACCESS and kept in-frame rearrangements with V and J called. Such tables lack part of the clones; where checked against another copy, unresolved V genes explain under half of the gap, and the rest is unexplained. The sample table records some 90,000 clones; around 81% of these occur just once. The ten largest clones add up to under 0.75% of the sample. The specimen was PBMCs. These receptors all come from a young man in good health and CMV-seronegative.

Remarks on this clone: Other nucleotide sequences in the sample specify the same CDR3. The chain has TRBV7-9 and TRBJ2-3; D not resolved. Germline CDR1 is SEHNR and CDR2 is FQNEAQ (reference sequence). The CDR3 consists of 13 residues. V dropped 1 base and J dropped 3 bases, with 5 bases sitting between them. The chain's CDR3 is CASSLGGTDTQYF. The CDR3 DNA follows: TGTGCCAGCAGCTTAGGAGGAACAGATACGCAGTATTTT. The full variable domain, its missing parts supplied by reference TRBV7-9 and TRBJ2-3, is DTGVSQNPRHKITKRGQNVTFRCDPISEHNRLYWYRQTLGQGPEFLTYFQNEAQLEKSRLLSDRFSAERPKGSFSTLEIQRTEQGDSAMYLCASSLGGTDTQYFGPGTRLTVL.

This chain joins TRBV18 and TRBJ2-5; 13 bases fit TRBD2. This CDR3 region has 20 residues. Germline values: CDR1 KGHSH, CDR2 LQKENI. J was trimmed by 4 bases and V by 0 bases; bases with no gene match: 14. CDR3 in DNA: TGTGCCAGCTCACCACCGCTAGGACTAGCGGGGGCCTCCGGGTTAGAGACCCAGTACTTC. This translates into CASSPPLGLAGASGLETQYF.

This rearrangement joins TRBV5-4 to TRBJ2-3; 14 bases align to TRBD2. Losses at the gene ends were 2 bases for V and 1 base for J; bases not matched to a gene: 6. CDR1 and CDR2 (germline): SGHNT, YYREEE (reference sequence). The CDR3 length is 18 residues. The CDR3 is CASSFSTSGGAGTDTQYF. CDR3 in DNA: TGTGCCAGCAGCTTCTCGACTAGCGGGGGGGCCGGCACAGATACGCAGTATTTT.

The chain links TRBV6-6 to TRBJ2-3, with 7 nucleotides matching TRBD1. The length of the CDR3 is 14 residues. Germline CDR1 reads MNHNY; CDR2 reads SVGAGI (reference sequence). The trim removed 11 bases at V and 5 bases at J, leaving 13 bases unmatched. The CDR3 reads CAGRDSDRVDTQYF. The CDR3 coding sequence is TGTGCCGGCCGGGACAGTGATCGGGTAGATACGCAGTATTTT.

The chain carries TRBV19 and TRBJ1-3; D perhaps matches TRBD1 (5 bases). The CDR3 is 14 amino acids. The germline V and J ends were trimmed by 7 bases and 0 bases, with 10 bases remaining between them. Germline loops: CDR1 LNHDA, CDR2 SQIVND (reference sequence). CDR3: CASMGRVSGNTIYF. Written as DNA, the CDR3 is TGTGCCAGTATGGGCAGGGTCTCTGGAAACACCATATATTTT. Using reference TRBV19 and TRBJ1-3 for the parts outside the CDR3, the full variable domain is DGGITQSPKYLFRKEGQNVTLSCEQNLNHDAMYWYRQDPGQGLRLIYYSQIVNDFQKGDIAEGYSVSREKKESFPLTVTSAQKNPTAFYLCASMGRVSGNTIYFGEGSWLTVV.

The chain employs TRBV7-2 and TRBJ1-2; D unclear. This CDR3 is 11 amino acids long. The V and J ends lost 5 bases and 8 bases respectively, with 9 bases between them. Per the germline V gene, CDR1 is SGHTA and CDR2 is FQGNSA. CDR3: CASSRVLGYTF. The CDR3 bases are TGTGCCAGCAGCAGAGTCCTAGGCTACACCTTC.

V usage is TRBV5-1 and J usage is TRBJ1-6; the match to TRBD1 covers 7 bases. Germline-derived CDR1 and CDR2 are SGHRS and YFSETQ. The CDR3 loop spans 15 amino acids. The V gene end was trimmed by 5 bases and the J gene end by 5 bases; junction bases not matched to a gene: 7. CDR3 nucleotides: TGCGCCAGCAGGAGAAACAGGGGAGATAATTCACCCCTCCACTTT. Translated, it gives CASRRNRGDNSPLHF. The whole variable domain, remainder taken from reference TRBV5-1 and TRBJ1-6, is KAGVTQTPRYLIKTRGQQVTLSCSPISGHRSVSWYQQTPGQGLQFLFEYFSETQRNKGNFPGRFSGRQFSNSRSEMNVSTLELGDSALYLCASRRNRGDNSPLHFGNGTRLTVT.

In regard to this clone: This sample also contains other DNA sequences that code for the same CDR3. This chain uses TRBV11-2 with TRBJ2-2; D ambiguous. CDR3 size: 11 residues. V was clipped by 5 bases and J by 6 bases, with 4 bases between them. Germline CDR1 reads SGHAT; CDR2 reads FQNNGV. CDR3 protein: CASSPPGELFF. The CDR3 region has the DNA TGTGCCAGCAGCCCTCCCGGGGAGCTGTTTTTT.

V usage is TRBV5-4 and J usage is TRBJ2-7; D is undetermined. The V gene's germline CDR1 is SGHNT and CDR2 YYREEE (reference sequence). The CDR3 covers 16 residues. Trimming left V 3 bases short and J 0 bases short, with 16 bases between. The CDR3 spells CASSYPAARSSYEQYF. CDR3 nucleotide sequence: TGTGCCAGCAGCTACCCCGCAGCAAGGAGCTCCTACGAGCAGTACTTC.

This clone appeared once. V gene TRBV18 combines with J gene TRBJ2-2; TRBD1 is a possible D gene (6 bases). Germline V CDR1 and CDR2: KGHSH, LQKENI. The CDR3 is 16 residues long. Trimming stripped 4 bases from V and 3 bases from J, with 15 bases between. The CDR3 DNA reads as TGTGCCAGCTCACACCTCGGACAGATGGACACCGGGGAGCTGTTTTTT. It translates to CASSHLGQMDTGELFF.

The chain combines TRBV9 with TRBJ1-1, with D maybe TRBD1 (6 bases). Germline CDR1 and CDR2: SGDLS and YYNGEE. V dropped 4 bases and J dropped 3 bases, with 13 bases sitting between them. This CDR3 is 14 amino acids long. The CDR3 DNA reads TGTGCCAGCAGCTCGAGGGGGGGGGACACTGAAGCTTTCTTT. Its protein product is CASSSRGGDTEAFF. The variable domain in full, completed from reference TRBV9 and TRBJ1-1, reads DSGVTQTPKHLITATGQRVTLRCSPRSGDLSVYWYQQSLDQGLQFLIQYYNGEERAKGNILERFSAQQFPDLHSELNLSSLELGDSALYFCASSSRGGDTEAFFGQGTRLTVV.

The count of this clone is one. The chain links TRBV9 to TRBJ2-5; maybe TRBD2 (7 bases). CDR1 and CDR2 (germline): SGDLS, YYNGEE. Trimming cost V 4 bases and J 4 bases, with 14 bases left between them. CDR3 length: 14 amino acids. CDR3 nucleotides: TGTGCCAGCAGCAAAGGGGGGGGGCGAGAGACCCAGTACTTC. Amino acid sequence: CASSKGGGRETQYF.

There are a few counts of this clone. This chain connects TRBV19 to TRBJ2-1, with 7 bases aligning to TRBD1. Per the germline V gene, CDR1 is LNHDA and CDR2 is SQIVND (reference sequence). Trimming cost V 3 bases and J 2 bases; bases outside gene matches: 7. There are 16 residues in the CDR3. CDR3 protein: CASSISTGDPYNEQFF. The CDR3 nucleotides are TGTGCCAGTAGTATCAGTACAGGGGACCCCTACAATGAGCAGTTCTTC.

CDR3 bases: TGTGCCAGCAGCTTAGGGGAGGGAAGCGGGGGCCACACAGATACGCAGTATTTT. This translates into CASSLGEGSGGHTDTQYF. The chain joins TRBV11-2 to TRBJ2-3, with 8 bases matching TRBD2. The J segment lost 2 bases and the V segment lost 1 base, leaving 11 bases of the junction unmatched. CDR3 length: 18 amino acids. Germline loops: CDR1 SGHAT, CDR2 FQNNGV.

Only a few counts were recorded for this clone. In DNA form, the CDR3 reads TGTGCCAGCAGCTCCACTTATGAGACCCAGTACTTC. It specifies CASSSTYETQYF. The chain recombines TRBV5-4 with TRBJ2-5; no clear D gene. Germline CDR1 and CDR2: SGHNT and YYREEE (reference sequence). Between the trimmed V and J ends, which lost 3 bases and 5 bases, there was a span of 8 bases. The CDR3 is 12 residues long.

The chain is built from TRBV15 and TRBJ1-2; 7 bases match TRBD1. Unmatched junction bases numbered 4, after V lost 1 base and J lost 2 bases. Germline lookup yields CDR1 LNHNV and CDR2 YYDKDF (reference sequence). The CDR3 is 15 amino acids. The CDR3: CATSRGGQKNYGYTF. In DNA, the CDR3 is TGTGCCACCAGCAGAGGGGGACAGAAGAACTATGGCTACACCTTC.

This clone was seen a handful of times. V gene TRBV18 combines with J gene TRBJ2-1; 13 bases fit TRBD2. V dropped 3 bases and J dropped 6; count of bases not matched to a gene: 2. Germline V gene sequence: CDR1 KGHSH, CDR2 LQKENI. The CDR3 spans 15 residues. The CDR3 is CASSPGLAGVNEQFF. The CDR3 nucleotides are TGTGCCAGCTCACCCGGACTAGCGGGAGTCAATGAGCAGTTCTTC. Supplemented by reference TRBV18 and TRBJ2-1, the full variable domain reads NAGVMQNPRHLVRRRGQEARLRCSPMKGHSHVYWYRQLPEEGLKFMVYLQKENIIDESGMPKERFSAEFPKEGPSILRIQQVVRGDSAAYFCASSPGLAGVNEQFFGPGTRLTVL.

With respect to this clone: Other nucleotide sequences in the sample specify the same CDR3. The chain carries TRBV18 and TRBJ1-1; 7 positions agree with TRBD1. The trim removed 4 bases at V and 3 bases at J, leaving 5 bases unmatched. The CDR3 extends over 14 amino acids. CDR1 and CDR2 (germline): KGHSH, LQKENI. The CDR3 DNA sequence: TGTGCCAGCTCACTATTAGACAGGGACACTGAAGCTTTCTTT. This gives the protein CASSLLDRDTEAFF. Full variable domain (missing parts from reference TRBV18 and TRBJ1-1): NAGVMQNPRHLVRRRGQEARLRCSPMKGHSHVYWYRQLPEEGLKFMVYLQKENIIDESGMPKERFSAEFPKEGPSILRIQQVVRGDSAAYFCASSLLDRDTEAFFGQGTRLTVV.

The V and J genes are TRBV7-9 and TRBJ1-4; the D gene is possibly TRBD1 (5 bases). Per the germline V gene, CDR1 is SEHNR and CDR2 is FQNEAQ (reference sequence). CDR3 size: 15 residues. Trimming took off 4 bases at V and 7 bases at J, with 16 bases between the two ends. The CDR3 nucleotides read TGTGCCAGCAGCTCACCGGGACTGCCCTCTGAAAAACTGTTTTTT. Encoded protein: CASSSPGLPSEKLFF.

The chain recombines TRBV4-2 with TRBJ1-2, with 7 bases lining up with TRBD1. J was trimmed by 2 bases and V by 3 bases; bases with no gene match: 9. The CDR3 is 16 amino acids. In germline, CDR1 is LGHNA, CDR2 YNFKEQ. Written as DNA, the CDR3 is TGTGCCAGCAGCCACCAAGTCCCGGGACAGAACTATGGCTACACCTTC. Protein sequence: CASSHQVPGQNYGYTF.

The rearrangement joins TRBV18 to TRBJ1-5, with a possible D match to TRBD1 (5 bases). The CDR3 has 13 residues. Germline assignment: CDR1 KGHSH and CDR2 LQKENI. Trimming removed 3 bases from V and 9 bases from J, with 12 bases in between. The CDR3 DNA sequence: TGTGCCAGCTCACCGGGAGGCCAGGGGCCCCAGCATTTT. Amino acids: CASSPGGQGPQHF.

This chain's CDR3 is CASIPPSQDTGELFF. The DNA of the CDR3 is TGTGCCAGCATCCCGCCAAGCCAGGACACCGGGGAGCTGTTTTTT. V gene TRBV6-1 combines with J gene TRBJ2-2, with D hard to call. V lost 7 bases and J lost 3, with 15 bases in between. Per the germline V gene, CDR1 is MNHNS and CDR2 is SASEGT. The CDR3 has 15 residues.

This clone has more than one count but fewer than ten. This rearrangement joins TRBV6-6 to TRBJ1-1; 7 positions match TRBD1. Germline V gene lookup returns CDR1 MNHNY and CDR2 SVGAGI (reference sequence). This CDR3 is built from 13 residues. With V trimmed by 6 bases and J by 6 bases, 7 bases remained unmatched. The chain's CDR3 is CASSLTGTAEAFF. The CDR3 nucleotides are TGTGCCAGCAGCCTTACCGGGACAGCTGAAGCTTTCTTT.

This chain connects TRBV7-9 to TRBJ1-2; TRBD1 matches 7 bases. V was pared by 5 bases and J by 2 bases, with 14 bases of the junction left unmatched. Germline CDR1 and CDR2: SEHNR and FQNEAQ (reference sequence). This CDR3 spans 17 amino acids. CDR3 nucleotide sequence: TGTGCCAGCAGCCCTGCCTTCCGGGACAGAGAAAACTATGGCTACACCTTC. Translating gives CASSPAFRDRENYGYTF.

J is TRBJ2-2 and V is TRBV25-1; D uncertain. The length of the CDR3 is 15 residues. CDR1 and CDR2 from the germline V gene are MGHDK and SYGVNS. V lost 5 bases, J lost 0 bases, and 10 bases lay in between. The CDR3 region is CASSRGSSNTGELFF. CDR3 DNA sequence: TGTGCCAGCAGTAGAGGCAGCTCGAACACCGGGGAGCTGTTTTTT.

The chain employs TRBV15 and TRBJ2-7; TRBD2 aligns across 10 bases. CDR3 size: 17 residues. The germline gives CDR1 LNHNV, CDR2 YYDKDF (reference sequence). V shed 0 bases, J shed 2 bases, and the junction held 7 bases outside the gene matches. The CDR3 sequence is CATSREVSGGPPYEQYF. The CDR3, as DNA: TGTGCCACCAGCAGAGAGGTTAGCGGGGGGCCCCCCTACGAGCAGTACTTC.

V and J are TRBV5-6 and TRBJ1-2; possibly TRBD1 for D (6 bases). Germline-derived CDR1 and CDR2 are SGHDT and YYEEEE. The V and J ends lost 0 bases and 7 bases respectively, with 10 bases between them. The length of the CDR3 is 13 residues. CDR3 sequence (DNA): TGTGCCAGCAGCTTGGGAGGCAGGGGTGGCTACACCTTC. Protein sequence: CASSLGGRGGYTF. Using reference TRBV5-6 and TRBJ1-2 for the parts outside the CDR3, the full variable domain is DAGVTQSPTHLIKTRGQQVTLRCSPKSGHDTVSWYQQALGQGPQFIFQYYEEEERQRGNFPDRFSGHQFPNYSSELNVNALLLGDSALYLCASSLGGRGGYTFGSGTRLTVV.

CDR3 coding DNA: TGTGCCAGTGGTGACAGGGCATCTCTGGCTTTCTTT. This sequence encodes CASGDRASLAFF. The chain combines TRBV19 with TRBJ1-1; 7 nucleotides align to TRBD1. Germline CDR1 reads LNHDA; CDR2 reads SQIVND (reference sequence). The length of the CDR3 is 12 residues. Trimming cost V 8 bases and J 11 bases; bases outside gene matches: 11.

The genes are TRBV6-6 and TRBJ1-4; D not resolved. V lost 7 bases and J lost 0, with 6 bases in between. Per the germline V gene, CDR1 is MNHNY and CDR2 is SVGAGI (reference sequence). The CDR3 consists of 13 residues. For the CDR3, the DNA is TGTGCCAGCATCCCCTCAACTAATGAAAAACTGTTTTTT. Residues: CASIPSTNEKLFF.

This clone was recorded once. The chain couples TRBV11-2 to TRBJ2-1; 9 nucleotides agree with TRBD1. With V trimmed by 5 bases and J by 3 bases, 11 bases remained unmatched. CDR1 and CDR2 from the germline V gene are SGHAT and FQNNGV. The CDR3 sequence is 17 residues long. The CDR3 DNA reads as TGTGCCAGCAGCCGATTGGGACAGGGTTTAGACTACAATGAGCAGTTCTTC. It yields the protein CASSRLGQGLDYNEQFF.